This TCR beta chain was sequenced in a study of CD8+ T cells in alopecia areata. Overall study: The protocol delivered tofacitinib for 6 to 18 months, then withdrew it for 6 months. Severity scoring for treated patients was based on the percentage of affected scalp area.

RNA was extracted and reverse transcribed into cDNA as the sequencing template. Clones were sequenced by immunoSEQ multiplex PCR, and TCRdb holds only the in-frame ones, with some missing. The sample has more than 90,000 clones, about 54% seen once. The CDR3 consists of 16 residues. V shed 5 bases, J shed 3 bases, and the junction held 9 bases outside the gene matches. Germline loops: CDR1 SQVTM, CDR2 ANQGSEA. Noted treatment: oral pan-JAK inhibitor, 5-10 mg twice daily. Lesional scalp tissue (obtained by punch biopsy) and peripheral blood were collected from alopecia areata patients. The sequence derives from a human donor with alopecia areata. The chain links TRBV29-1 to TRBJ2-6; 8 nucleotides agree with TRBD1. The sequences come from CD8+ T cells sorted from blood, collected at week 4, from a patient treated with tofacitinib. Written as DNA, the CDR3 is TGCAGCGTTTTTACAGGGGGTTACCATGGGGCCAACGTCCTGACTTTC. This codes for CSVFTGGYHGANVLTF.